The rows below give T cell receptor beta chains drawn from one sample of a study of cytomegalovirus exposure and HLA in healthy donors. Some clones are missing from TCRdb's copy, which holds only in-frame ones; the method was immunoSEQ multiplex PCR. The profile shows over 150,000 clones, roughly 80% of them singletons. Sequenced input: PBMCs. The receptors shown here come from a woman aged 25 to 39 in good health and CMV-seropositive. The CDR3 runs from the conserved cysteine through the conserved F or W. D genes are given only for firm matches. Clone size, where shown, is once, few, many, or a class for clones that have expanded.

size	V	length	J	D	DNA	CDR3
NA	TRBV7-3	13	TRBJ1-1	NA	TGTGCCAGCAGCTTAGGGGGGAGAACTGACGCTTTCTTT	CASSLGGRTDAFF
once	TRBV4-2	17	TRBJ2-1	TRBD2	TGTGCCAGCACCCCTAGACTAGCGGGGGCCCGGTACAATGAGCAGTTCTTC	CASTPRLAGARYNEQFF
NA	TRBV4-3	14	TRBJ2-1	NA	TGCGCCAGCAGCCAAGTGGGACACTACAATGAGCAGTTCTTC	CASSQVGHYNEQFF
NA	TRBV9	14	TRBJ2-3	NA	TGTGCCAGCAGCGTGGCTAGCCGGGGAGATACGCAGTATTTT	CASSVASRGDTQYF
NA	TRBV5-1	13	TRBJ2-1	NA	TGCGCCAGCAGCTCGGACAGATACAATGAGCAGTTCTTC	CASSSDRYNEQFF
once	TRBV5-4	14	TRBJ1-5	NA	TGTGCCAGCAGCTTGCAGGGGATCAATCAGCCCCAGCATTTT	CASSLQGINQPQHF
NA	TRBV4-3	17	TRBJ2-3	TRBD2	TGCGCCAGCAGCCCCGGGACTAGCGGGGGGTCCCTCGGTACGCAGTATTTT	CASSPGTSGGSLGTQYF
NA	TRBV13	14	TRBJ1-2	NA	TGTGCCAGCAGAACCCTTGGGGGCAACTATGGCTACACCTTC	CASRTLGGNYGYTF
NA	TRBV9	13	TRBJ2-6	NA	TGTGCCAGCAGCGCTTCTGGGGCCAACGTCCTGACTTTC	CASSASGANVLTF
NA	TRBV30	13	TRBJ1-3	NA	TGTGCCTGGAGTGCCTTCAGTGGAAACACCATATATTTT	CAWSAFSGNTIYF
NA	TRBV5-1	12	TRBJ2-4	NA	TGCGCCAGCAGCTTGGTGCCAGACATTCAGTACTTC	CASSLVPDIQYF
NA	TRBV15	13	TRBJ1-2	NA	TGTGCCACCAGCAGAGGCGGTAACTATGGCTACACCTTC	CATSRGGNYGYTF
few	TRBV5-1	14	TRBJ1-1	NA	TGCGCCAGCAGCTCCACCCGAGAGAACACTGAAGCTTTCTTT	CASSSTRENTEAFF
NA	TRBV6-4	16	TRBJ2-1	NA	TGTGCCAGCAGTGACACACACAGCTACTCCTACAATGAGCAGTTCTTC	CASSDTHSYSYNEQFF
few	TRBV6-6	15	TRBJ2-7	NA	TGTGCCAGCAGTTACGGATCTATAGGGGTCTACGAGCAGTACTTC	CASSYGSIGVYEQYF
NA	TRBV7-9	14	TRBJ2-3	NA	TGTGCCAGCAGCCATAGCGGTTCCACAGATACGCAGTATTTT	CASSHSGSTDTQYF
NA	TRBV6-5	14	TRBJ1-5	TRBD1	TGTGCCAGCAGTTACTCGGACAGGGACCAGCCCCAGCATTTT	CASSYSDRDQPQHF
NA	TRBV7-8	15	TRBJ1-1	NA	TGTGCCAGCAGCAACCCGGGACTTCGGAACACTGAAGCTTTCTTT	CASSNPGLRNTEAFF
NA	TRBV27	14	TRBJ1-5	TRBD1	TGTGCCAGCAGTCCCCAGGGGGGAGTTCAGCCCCAGCATTTT	CASSPQGGVQPQHF
NA	TRBV10-3	13	TRBJ1-1	TRBD1	TGTGCCACTAGGGACAGGGTGAACACTGAAGCTTTCTTT	CATRDRVNTEAFF
NA	TRBV28	16	TRBJ2-1	NA	TGTGCCAGCAGTTTGGCCGGGACACATGGATACAATGAGCAGTTCTTC	CASSLAGTHGYNEQFF
NA	TRBV28	14	TRBJ1-6	NA	TGTGCCAGCAGTTCTGAGACCTATAATTCACCCCTCCACTTT	CASSSETYNSPLHF
NA	TRBV4-3	15	TRBJ1-2	NA	TGCGCCAGCAGCCAAGATGCCCACAACGTCTATGGCTACACCTTC	CASSQDAHNVYGYTF
NA	TRBV19	15	TRBJ1-6	NA	TGTGCCAGTAACGTCGCGGGTTCCTATAATTCACCCCTCCACTTT	CASNVAGSYNSPLHF
NA	TRBV19	13	TRBJ1-1	TRBD1	TGTGCCAGTAAGCAGGGGGCGAACACTGAAGCTTTCTTT	CASKQGANTEAFF
NA	TRBV9	14	TRBJ1-5	NA	TGTGCCAGCAGCCCTGGTACAGGGCATCAGCCCCAGCATTTT	CASSPGTGHQPQHF
NA	TRBV19	15	TRBJ2-5	NA	TGTGCCATATTCCTTTCGACAGATTACCAAGAGACCCAGTACTTC	CAIFLSTDYQETQYF
NA	TRBV19	12	TRBJ1-5	NA	TGTGCCAGTAGTTTCGAGTGGCAGCCCCAGCATTTT	CASSFEWQPQHF
NA	TRBV6-5	15	TRBJ2-1	TRBD2	TGTGCCAGCAAGGTGGGCGGGAGCTCCTACAATGAGCAGTTCTTC	CASKVGGSSYNEQFF
NA	TRBV6-5	15	TRBJ1-2	NA	TGTGCCAGCAGCAAAGCAGGGGAAAGTAACTATGGCTACACCTTC	CASSKAGESNYGYTF
NA	TRBV6-5	16	TRBJ2-3	TRBD2	TGTGCCAGCAGTTACTACCCTAGCGGGGGCACAGATACGCAGTATTTT	CASSYYPSGGTDTQYF
NA	TRBV9	15	TRBJ2-1	NA	TGTGCCAGCAGCGTAGCGCAGGGTCTCCACAATGAGCAGTTCTTC	CASSVAQGLHNEQFF
NA	TRBV5-1	15	TRBJ2-2	TRBD1	TGCGCCAGCAGCGGTGGGGACAGACCTACCGGGGAGCTGTTTTTT	CASSGGDRPTGELFF
NA	TRBV6-1	15	TRBJ2-7	NA	TGTGCCAGCAGTGAACCCCCATACGGTCTAGACGAGCAGTACTTC	CASSEPPYGLDEQYF
NA	TRBV11-3	16	TRBJ2-2	NA	TGTGCCAGCAGCCCCCGGAGGGGGCTTAACACCGGGGAGCTGTTTTTT	CASSPRRGLNTGELFF
NA	TRBV4-1	17	TRBJ1-2	NA	TGCGCCAGCAGCCAAGACATAGCTAAGGGGGTTGACTATGGCTACACCTTC	CASSQDIAKGVDYGYTF
NA	TRBV9	15	TRBJ1-5	TRBD1	TGTGCCAGCTCCAAGACAGGGGGGAATAATCAGCCCCAGCATTTT	CASSKTGGNNQPQHF
NA	TRBV5-8	18	TRBJ2-2	NA	TGTGCCAGCAGCACCTGGGCGGGGCTAGCGATCAACACCGGGGAGCTGTTTTTT	CASSTWAGLAINTGELFF